The clone carrying this T cell receptor beta chain was found once. These data belong to a study of technical replicates of blood from several donors. The germline V gene encodes CDR1 SGDLS and CDR2 YYNGEE. V lost 4 bases to trimming and J lost 4 bases, with 23 bases between them. The CDR3 covers 18 residues. Repertoires were generated with immunoSEQ multiplex PCR, while TCRdb's copy carries only in-frame clones and drops some. The sample contains 60,000 to 90,000 clones, less than 97% of which appear only once. The sequence derives from a human donor in good health. This chain joins TRBV9 and TRBJ1-4; no clear D gene. Input material: T cells isolated from PBMCs. DNA for the CDR3: TGTGCCAGCAGCACGCGGGATGCTTACCCTTTGGTTAATGAAAAACTGTTTTTT. As protein: CASSTRDAYPLVNEKLFF.